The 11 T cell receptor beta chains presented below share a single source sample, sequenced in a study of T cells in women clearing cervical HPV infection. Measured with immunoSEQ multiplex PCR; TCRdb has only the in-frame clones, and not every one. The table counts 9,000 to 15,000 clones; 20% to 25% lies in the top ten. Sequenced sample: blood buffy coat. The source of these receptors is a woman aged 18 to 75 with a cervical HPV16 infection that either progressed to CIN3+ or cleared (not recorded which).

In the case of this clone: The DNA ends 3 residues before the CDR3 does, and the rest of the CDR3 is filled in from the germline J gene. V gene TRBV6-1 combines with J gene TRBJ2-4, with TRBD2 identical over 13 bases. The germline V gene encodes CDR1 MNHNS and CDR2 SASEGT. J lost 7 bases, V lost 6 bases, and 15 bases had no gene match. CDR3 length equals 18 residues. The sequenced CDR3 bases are TGTGCCAGCAGAGAACTAGCGGGGGGGCCCCACAGCAGGAACATT. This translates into CASRELAGGPHSRNI. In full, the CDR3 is CASRELAGGPHSRNIQYF.

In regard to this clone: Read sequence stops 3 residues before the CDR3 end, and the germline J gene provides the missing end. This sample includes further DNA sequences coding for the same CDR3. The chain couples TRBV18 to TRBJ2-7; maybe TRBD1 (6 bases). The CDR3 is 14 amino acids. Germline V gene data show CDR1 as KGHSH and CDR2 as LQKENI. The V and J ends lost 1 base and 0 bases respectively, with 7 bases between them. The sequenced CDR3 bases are TGTGCCAGCTCACCACAGGGGGACTCCTACGAG. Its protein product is CASSPQGDSYE. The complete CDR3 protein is CASSPQGDSYEQYF.

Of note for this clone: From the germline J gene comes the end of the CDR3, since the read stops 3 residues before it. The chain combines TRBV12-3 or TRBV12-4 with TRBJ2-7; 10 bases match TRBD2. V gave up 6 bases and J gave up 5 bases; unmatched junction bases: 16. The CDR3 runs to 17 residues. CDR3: CASSLTIQRGGPNEQYF. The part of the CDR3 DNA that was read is TGTGCCAGCAGCCTAACAATCCAGCGGGGGGGACCTAACGAG.

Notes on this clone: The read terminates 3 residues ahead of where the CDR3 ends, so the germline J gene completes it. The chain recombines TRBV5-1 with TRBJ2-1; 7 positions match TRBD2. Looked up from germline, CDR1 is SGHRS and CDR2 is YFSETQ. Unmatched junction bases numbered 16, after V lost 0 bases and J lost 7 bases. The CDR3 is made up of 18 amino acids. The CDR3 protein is CASSLDLPGTKPGNEQFF. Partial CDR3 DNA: TGCGCCAGCAGCTTGGACCTACCCGGGACTAAACCTGGAAATGAG.

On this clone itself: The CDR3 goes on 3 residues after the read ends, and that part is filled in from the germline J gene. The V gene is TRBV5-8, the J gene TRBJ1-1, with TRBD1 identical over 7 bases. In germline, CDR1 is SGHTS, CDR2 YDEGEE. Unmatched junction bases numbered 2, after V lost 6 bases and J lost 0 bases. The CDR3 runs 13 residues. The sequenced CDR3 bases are TGTGCCAGCATGAGGGGGCTGAACACTGAA. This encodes CASMRGLNTE. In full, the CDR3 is CASMRGLNTEAFF.

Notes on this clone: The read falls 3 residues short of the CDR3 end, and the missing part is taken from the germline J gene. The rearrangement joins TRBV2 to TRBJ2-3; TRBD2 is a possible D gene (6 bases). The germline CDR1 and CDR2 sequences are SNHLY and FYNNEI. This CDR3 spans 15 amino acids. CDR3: CASKVTGVPGEAQYF. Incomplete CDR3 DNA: TGTGCCAGCAAGGTGACTGGGGTCCCGGGGGAAGCG.

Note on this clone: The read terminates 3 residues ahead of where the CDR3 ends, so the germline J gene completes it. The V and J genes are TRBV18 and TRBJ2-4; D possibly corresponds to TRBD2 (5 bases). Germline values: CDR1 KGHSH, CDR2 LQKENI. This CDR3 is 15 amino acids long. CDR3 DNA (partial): TGTGCCAGCTCACCATTGGCAGCGACTAACTATGGT. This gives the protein CASSPLAATNYG. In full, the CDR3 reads CASSPLAATNYGQYF.

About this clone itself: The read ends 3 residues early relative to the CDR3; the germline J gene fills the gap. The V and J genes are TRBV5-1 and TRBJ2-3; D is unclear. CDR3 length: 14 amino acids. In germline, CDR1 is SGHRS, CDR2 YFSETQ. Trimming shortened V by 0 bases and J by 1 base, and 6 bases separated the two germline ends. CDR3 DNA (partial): TGCGCCAGCAGCTTGGGCACAGGCACAGATACG. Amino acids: CASSLGTGTDT. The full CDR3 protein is CASSLGTGTDTQYF.

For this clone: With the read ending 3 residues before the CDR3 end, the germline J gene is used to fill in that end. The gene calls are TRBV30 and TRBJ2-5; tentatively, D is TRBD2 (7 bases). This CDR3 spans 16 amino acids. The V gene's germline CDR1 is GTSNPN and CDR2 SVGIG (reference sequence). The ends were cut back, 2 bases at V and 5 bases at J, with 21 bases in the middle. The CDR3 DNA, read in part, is TGTGCCTGGAGTACCCGGGGTGGGGGGGCAGGGGAGACC. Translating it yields CAWSTRGGGAGET. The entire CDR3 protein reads CAWSTRGGGAGETQYF.

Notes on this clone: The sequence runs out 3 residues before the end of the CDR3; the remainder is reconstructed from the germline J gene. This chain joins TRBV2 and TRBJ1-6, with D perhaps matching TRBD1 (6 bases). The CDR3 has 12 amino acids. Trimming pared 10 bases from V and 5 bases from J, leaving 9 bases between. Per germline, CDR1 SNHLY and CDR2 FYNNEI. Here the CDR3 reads CATRTDNSPLHF. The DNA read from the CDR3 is TGTGCCACGCGGACAGATAATTCACCC.

This CDR3 reads CASSAPGGSYEQYF. The sequenced CDR3 bases are TGTGCCAGCAGTGCCCCAGGGGGCTCCTACGAG. The chain combines TRBV6-1 with TRBJ2-7, with 7 bases fitting TRBD1. The CDR3 end falls 3 residues outside the read, so it is completed with the germline J gene. The V gene end was trimmed by 4 bases and the J gene end by 0 bases; junction bases not matched to a gene: 3. The CDR3 spans 14 residues. The germline gives CDR1 MNHNS, CDR2 SASEGT.